This T cell receptor beta chain derives from a study of CD8 T cells in ankylosing spondylitis. Points from the study as a whole: The disease-linked clones had a CD8+ phenotype and low blood frequencies.

With 6 bases removed from V and 7 bases from J, the gap between germline ends came to 12 bases. This CDR3 comprises 13 residues. Quantitative 5'-RACE with molecular barcodes produced the TCR beta libraries. Via MiXCR, TCRdb re-called the 5' RACE reads, giving one row per CDR3 protein. The sample yields about 220,000 distinct CDR3 sequences, about 11% seen once. This clonotype was seen at least ten times. Antigen: not known. This TCR was recovered from a male donor with ankylosing spondylitis or in good health (not recorded which). Sample: blood, either unsorted or a sorted T cell fraction (not recorded which). The V call is TRBV12-3 or TRBV12-4, the J call TRBJ2-2, with D unclear. This chain's CDR3 is CASSRPLVGELFF. The CDR3 coding sequence is TGTGCCAGCAGCCGTCCGTTGGTCGGGGAGCTGTTTTTT.